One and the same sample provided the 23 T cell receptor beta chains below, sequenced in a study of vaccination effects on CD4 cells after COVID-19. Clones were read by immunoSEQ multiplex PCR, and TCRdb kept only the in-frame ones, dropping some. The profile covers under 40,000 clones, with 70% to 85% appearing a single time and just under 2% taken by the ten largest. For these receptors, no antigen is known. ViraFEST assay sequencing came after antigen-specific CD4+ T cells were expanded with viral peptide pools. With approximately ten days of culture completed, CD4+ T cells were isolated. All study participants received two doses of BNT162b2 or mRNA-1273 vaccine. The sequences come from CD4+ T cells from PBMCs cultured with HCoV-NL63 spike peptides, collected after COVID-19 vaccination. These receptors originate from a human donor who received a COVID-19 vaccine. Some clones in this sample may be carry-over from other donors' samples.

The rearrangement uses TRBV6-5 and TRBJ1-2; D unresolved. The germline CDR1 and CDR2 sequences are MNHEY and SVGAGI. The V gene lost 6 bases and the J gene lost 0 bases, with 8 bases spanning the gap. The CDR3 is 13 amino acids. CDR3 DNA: TGTGCCAGCAGCCTTGACTCTAACTATGGCTACACCTTC. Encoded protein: CASSLDSNYGYTF.

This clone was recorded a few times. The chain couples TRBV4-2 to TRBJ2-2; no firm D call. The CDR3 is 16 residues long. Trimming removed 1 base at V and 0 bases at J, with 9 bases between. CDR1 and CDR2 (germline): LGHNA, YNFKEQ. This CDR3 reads CASSQGQDTNTGELFF. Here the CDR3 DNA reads TGTGCCAGCAGCCAAGGGCAAGATACGAACACCGGGGAGCTGTTTTTT.

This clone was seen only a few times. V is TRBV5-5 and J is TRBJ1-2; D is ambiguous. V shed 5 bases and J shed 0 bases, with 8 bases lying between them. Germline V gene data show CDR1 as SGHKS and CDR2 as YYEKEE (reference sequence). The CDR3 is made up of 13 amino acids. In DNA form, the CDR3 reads TGTGCCAGCAGGATGGACGCTAACTATGGCTACACCTTC. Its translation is CASRMDANYGYTF.

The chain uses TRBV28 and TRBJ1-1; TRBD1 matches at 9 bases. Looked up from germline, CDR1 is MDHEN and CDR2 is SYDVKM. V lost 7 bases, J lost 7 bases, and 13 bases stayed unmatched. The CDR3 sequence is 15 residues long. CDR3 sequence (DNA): TGTGCCAGCACCAGTACCGGGACAGGGTATGGTGAAGCTTTCTTT. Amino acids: CASTSTGTGYGEAFF.

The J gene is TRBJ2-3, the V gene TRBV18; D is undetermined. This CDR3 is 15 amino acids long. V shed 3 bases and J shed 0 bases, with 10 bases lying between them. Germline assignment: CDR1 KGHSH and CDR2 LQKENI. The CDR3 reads CASSPRALSTDTQYF. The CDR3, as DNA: TGTGCCAGCTCACCGCGAGCTTTAAGCACAGATACGCAGTATTTT.

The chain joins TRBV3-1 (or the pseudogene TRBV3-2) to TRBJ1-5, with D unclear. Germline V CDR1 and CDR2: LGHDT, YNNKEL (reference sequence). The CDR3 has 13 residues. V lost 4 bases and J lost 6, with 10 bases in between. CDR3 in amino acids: CASSPSGFQPQHF. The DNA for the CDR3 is TGTGCCAGCAGCCCTTCGGGCTTTCAGCCCCAGCATTTT.

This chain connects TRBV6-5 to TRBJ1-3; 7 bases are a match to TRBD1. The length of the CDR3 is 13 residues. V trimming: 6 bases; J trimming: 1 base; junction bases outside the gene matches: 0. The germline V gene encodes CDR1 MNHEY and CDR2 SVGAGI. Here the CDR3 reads CASRTGSGNTIYF. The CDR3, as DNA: TGTGCCAGCAGGACAGGGTCTGGAAACACCATATATTTT.

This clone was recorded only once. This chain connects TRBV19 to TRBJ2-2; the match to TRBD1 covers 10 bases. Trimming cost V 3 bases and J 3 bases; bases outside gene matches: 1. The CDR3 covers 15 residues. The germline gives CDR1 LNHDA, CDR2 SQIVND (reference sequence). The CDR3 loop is CASSMGQGYTGELFF. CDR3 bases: TGTGCCAGTAGTATGGGACAGGGGTACACCGGGGAGCTGTTTTTT.

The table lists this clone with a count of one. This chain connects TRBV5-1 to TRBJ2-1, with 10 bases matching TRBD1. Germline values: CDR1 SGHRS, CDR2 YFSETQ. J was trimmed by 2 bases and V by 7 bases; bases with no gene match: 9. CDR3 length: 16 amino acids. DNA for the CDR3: TGCGCCAGCGATGCTCGGGACAGGGGCCCCTACAATGAGCAGTTCTTC. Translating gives CASDARDRGPYNEQFF.

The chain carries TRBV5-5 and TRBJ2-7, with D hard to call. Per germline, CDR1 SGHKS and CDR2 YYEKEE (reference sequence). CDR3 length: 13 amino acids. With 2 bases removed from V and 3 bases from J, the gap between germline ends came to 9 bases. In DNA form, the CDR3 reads TGTGCCAGCAGCTTCAGCTCCAACTACGAGCAGTACGTC. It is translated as CASSFSSNYEQYV.

CDR3 coding DNA: TGTGCCAGCAGTCAGCGGTGGGAGAACACAGATACGCAGTATTTT. Its protein product is CASSQRWENTDTQYF. The genes are TRBV27 and TRBJ2-3, with D possibly matching TRBD2 (5 bases). Germline V gene lookup returns CDR1 MNHEY and CDR2 SMNVEV (reference sequence). V was trimmed by 5 bases and J by 2 bases, leaving 14 bases between them. CDR3 length: 15 residues.

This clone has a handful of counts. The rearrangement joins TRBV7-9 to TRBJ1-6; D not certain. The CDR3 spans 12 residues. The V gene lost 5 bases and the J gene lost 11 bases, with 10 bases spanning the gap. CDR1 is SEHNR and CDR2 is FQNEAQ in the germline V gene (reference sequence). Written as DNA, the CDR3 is TGTGCCAGCAGCCTACCCGGGACACCCCTCCACTTT. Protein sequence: CASSLPGTPLHF.

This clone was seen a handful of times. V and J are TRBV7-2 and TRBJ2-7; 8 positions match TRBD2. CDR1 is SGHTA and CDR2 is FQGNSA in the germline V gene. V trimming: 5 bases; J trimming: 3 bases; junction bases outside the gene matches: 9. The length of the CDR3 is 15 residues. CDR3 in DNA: TGTGCCAGCAGCGATTCTCGGACTAGCCTCTACGAGCAGTACGTC. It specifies CASSDSRTSLYEQYV.

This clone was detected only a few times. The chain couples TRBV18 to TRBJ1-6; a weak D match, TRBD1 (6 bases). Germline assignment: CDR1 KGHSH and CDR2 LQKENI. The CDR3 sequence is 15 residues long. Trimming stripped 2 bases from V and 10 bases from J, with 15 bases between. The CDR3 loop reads CASSPEAGEGSPLHF. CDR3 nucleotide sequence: TGTGCCAGCTCACCAGAGGCAGGGGAGGGCTCACCCCTCCACTTT.

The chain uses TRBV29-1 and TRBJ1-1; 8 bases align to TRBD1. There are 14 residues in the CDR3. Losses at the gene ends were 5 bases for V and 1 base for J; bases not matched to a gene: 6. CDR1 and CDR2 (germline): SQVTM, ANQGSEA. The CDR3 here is CSVYLGTGNTEAFF. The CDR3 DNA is TGCAGCGTTTACCTAGGGACAGGGAACACTGAAGCTTTCTTT.

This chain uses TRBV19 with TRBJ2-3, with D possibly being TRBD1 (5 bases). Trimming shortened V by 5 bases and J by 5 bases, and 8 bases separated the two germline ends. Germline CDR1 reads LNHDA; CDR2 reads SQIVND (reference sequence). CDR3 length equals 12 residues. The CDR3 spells CASSRREDTQYF. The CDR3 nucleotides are TGTGCCAGTAGTCGCAGGGAAGATACGCAGTATTTT.

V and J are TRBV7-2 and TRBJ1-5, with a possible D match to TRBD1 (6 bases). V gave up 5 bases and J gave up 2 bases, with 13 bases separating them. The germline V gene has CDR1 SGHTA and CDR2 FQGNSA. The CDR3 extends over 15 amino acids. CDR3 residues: CASSPGQPGNQPQHF. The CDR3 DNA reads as TGTGCCAGCAGCCCTGGACAGCCCGGCAATCAGCCCCAGCATTTT.

The CDR3 region is CASGWAKGRTDTQYF. The CDR3 coding sequence is TGTGCCAGCGGATGGGCGAAGGGTCGCACAGATACGCAGTATTTT. V usage is TRBV11-2 and J usage is TRBJ2-3; D call uncertain. Trimming removed 8 bases from V and 1 base from J, with 16 bases in between. The CDR3 extends over 15 amino acids. Looked up from germline, CDR1 is SGHAT and CDR2 is FQNNGV.

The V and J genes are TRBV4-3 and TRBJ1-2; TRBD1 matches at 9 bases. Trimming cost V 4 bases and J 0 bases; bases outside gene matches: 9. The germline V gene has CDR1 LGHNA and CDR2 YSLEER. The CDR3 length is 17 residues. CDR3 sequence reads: CASSRGTGTGSNYGYTF. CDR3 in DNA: TGCGCCAGCAGCCGCGGAACCGGGACAGGGTCTAACTATGGCTACACCTTC.

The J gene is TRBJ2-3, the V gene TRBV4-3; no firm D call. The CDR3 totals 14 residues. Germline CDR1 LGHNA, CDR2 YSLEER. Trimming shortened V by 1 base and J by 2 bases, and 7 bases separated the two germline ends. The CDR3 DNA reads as TGCGCCAGCAGCCAAGGTCCCCTCACAGATACGCAGTATTTT. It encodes CASSQGPLTDTQYF.

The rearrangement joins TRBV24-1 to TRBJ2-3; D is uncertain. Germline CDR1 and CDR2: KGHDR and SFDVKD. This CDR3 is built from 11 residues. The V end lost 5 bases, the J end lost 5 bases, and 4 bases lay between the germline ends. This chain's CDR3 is CATSVKDTQYF. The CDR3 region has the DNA TGTGCCACCAGTGTGAAAGATACGCAGTATTTT.

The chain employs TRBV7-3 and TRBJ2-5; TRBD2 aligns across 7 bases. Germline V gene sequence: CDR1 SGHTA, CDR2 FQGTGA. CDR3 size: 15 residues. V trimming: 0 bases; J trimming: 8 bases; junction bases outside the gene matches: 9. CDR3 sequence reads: CASSLTGGTKGTQYF. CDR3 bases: TGTGCCAGCAGCTTAACGGGAGGGACCAAGGGAACCCAGTACTTC.

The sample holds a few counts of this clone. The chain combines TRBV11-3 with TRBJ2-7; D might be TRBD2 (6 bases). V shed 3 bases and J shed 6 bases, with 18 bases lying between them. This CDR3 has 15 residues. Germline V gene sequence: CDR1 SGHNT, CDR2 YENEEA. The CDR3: CASSLVGTGVAEQYV. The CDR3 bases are TGTGCCAGCAGCTTGGTGGGTACGGGGGTGGCCGAGCAGTACGTC.